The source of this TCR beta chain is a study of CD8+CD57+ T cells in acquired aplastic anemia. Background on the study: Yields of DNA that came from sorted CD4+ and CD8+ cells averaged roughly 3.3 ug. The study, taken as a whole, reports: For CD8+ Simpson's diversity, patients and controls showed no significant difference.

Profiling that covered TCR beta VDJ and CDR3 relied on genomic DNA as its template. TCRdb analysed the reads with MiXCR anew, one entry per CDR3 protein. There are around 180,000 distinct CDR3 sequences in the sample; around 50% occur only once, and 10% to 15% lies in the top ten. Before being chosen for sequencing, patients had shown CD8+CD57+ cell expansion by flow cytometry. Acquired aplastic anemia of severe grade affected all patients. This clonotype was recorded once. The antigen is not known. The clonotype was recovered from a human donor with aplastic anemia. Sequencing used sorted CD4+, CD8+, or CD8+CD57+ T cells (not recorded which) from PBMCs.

The CDR3 loop is CASSKGDVVGQPQHF. The DNA of the CDR3 is TGCGCCAGCAGCAAAGGAGACGTAGTGGGTCAGCCCCAGCATTTT. V gene TRBV5-1 combines with J gene TRBJ1-5, with D hard to call. The length of the CDR3 is 15 residues. Trimming took 4 bases from V and 6 from J, leaving 17 bases between them. CDR1 is SGHRS and CDR2 is YFSETQ in the germline V gene.